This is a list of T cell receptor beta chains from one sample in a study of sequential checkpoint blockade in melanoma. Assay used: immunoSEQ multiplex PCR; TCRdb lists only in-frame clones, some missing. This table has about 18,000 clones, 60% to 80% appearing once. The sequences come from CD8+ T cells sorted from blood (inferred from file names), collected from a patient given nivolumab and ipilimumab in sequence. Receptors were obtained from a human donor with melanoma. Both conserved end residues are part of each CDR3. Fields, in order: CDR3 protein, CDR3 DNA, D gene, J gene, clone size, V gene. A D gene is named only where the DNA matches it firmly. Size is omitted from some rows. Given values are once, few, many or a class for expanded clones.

CASSERQGVNTEAFF | TGTGCCAGCAGTGAACGACAGGGTGTGAACACTGAAGCTTTCTTT | TRBD1 | TRBJ1-1 | NA | TRBV28
CASSGGQGFYGYTF | TGTGCCAGCAGCGGTGGACAGGGGTTTTATGGCTACACCTTC | TRBD1 | TRBJ1-2 | NA | TRBV11-2
CASDSGGGTEAFF | TGTGCCAGTGATAGCGGGGGGGGAACTGAAGCTTTCTTT | NA | TRBJ1-1 | once | TRBV5-6
CASSFNRDSTEAFF | TGTGCCAGCAGCTTTAACCGGGACAGCACTGAAGCTTTCTTT | TRBD1 | TRBJ1-1 | NA | TRBV7-9
CAWLDQGYGYTF | TGTGCCTGGCTCGACCAGGGTTATGGCTACACCTTC | NA | TRBJ1-2 | NA | TRBV30
CAWSEGQENQPQHF | TGTGCCTGGAGCGAAGGACAGGAAAATCAGCCCCAGCATTTT | TRBD1 | TRBJ1-5 | NA | TRBV30
CASSPHIREWEAFF | TGTGCCAGCAGCCCTCACATCCGGGAATGGGAAGCTTTCTTT | NA | TRBJ1-1 | NA | TRBV11-2
CASSFVAGVNNEQFF | TGTGCCAGCAGCTTCGTAGCGGGAGTGAACAATGAGCAGTTCTTC | TRBD2 | TRBJ2-1 | once | TRBV5-4
CASSTSGSFHEQYF | TGTGCCAGCAGTACTAGCGGGAGTTTCCACGAGCAGTACTTC | TRBD2 | TRBJ2-7 | once | TRBV14
CASSVTGTESYEQYF | TGTGCCAGCAGTGTGACCGGGACAGAGTCCTACGAGCAGTACTTC | TRBD1 | TRBJ2-7 | NA | TRBV6-1
CASKDRPSSYEQYF | TGTGCCAGCAAGGACAGACCGAGCTCCTACGAGCAGTACTTC | NA | TRBJ2-7 | NA | TRBV2
CASSSPGLAGVADTQYF | TGTGCCAGCAGTTCGCCCGGACTAGCGGGAGTCGCAGATACGCAGTATTTT | TRBD2 | TRBJ2-3 | NA | TRBV27
CASSSGKGVGEKLFF | TGTGCCAGCAGCTCTGGAAAGGGGGTCGGTGAAAAACTGTTTTTT | NA | TRBJ1-4 | NA | TRBV13
CASSSMRDFNEQFF | TGTGCCAGTAGTTCTATGCGGGACTTCAATGAGCAGTTCTTC | NA | TRBJ2-1 | NA | TRBV19
CASSEYHVPQANEKLFF | TGTGCCAGCAGTGAATACCATGTCCCGCAGGCTAATGAAAAACTGTTTTTT | NA | TRBJ1-4 | NA | TRBV6-1
CASSAQLDTQYF | TGTGCCAGCAGCGCCCAGTTGGATACGCAGTATTTT | NA | TRBJ2-3 | NA | TRBV9
CASSYGTGTGYTF | TGTGCCAGCAGTTACGGGACAGGGACTGGCTACACCTTC | TRBD1 | TRBJ1-2 | NA | TRBV6-5
CASSVSLNYGYTF | TGTGCCAGCAGCGTTAGCCTTAACTATGGCTACACCTTC | NA | TRBJ1-2 | NA | TRBV9
CASSPGTGGYNQPQHF | TGTGCCAGCAGCCCCGGGACAGGGGGCTACAATCAGCCCCAGCATTTT | TRBD1 | TRBJ1-5 | NA | TRBV5-4
CASSELGGYLSFGGYTF | TGTGCCAGCAGTGAATTAGGGGGCTATCTTAGCTTTGGTGGCTACACCTTC | TRBD1 | TRBJ1-2 | NA | TRBV6-1
CASSPKTGGFEPQHF | TGCGCCAGCAGCCCGAAGACAGGGGGCTTTGAGCCCCAGCATTTT | TRBD1 | TRBJ1-5 | NA | TRBV4-1
CASSPPDIKTDTNTGELFF | TGTGCCAGCAGCCCCCCGGACATAAAGACGGACACGAACACCGGGGAGCTGTTTTTT | NA | TRBJ2-2 | NA | TRBV7-9
CASRDRGVWEQYF | TGTGCCAGTAGGGACAGGGGTGTATGGGAGCAGTACTTC | TRBD1 | TRBJ2-7 | NA | TRBV6-5
CASSPRGGSNQPQHF | TGTGCCAGCAGTCCCCGTGGAGGGAGCAATCAGCCCCAGCATTTT | NA | TRBJ1-5 | NA | TRBV27
CASSQDWDKATDTQYF | TGTGCCAGCAGCCAAGATTGGGACAAAGCGACAGATACGCAGTATTTT | NA | TRBJ2-3 | NA | TRBV14
CASSFYRGTNEKLFF | TGTGCCAGCAGCTTTTACAGGGGAACTAATGAAAAACTGTTTTTT | TRBD1 | TRBJ1-4 | NA | TRBV13
CASSFQTGNIQYF | TGTGCCAGCAGCTTCCAGACTGGAAACATTCAGTACTTC | NA | TRBJ2-4 | NA | TRBV9
CASSNLGGAFGYTF | TGTGCCAGCAGTAATCTAGGGGGGGCTTTTGGCTACACCTTC | NA | TRBJ1-2 | few | TRBV6-5
CASSVIAGGTYEQYF | TGTGCCAGCAGTGTCATAGCGGGAGGAACCTACGAGCAGTACTTC | TRBD2 | TRBJ2-7 | NA | TRBV27
CASSRQGGADTQYF | TGTGCCAGCAGCAGACAGGGGGGGGCAGATACGCAGTATTTT | TRBD1 | TRBJ2-3 | NA | TRBV6-4
CASSEGRQGYGGELFF | TGTGCCAGCAGCGAAGGCAGACAGGGGTATGGCGGGGAGCTGTTTTTT | TRBD1 | TRBJ2-2 | NA | TRBV7-9
CASSVGDGNQPQHF | TGTGCCAGCAGTGTGGGTGACGGGAATCAGCCCCAGCATTTT | NA | TRBJ1-5 | NA | TRBV6-4
CASSGGQGIAYEQYF | TGTGCCAGCAGCGGAGGACAGGGGATCGCCTACGAGCAGTACTTC | TRBD1 | TRBJ2-7 | NA | TRBV7-9
CAWSSGTGDAGELFF | TGTGCCTGGAGTTCCGGGACAGGGGACGCCGGGGAGCTGTTTTTT | TRBD1 | TRBJ2-2 | NA | TRBV30
CAPGQGTYEQYF | TGCGCCCCGGGACAGGGAACCTACGAGCAGTACTTC | TRBD1 | TRBJ2-7 | NA | TRBV2
CASSFQTGELFF | TGTGCCAGCAGCTTCCAAACCGGGGAGCTGTTTTTT | NA | TRBJ2-2 | NA | TRBV7-9
CASSDPDSYNSPLHF | TGTGCCAGCAGCGACCCGGACAGTTATAATTCACCCCTCCACTTT | NA | TRBJ1-6 | NA | TRBV9
CASSTTGQGARGANVLTF | TGTGCCAGCAGCACTACCGGACAGGGGGCGAGGGGGGCCAACGTCCTGACTTTC | TRBD1 | TRBJ2-6 | NA | TRBV27
CASSPGTSGRASNEQFF | TGTGCCAGCAGCCCCGGGACTAGCGGGAGGGCCTCCAATGAGCAGTTCTTC | TRBD2 | TRBJ2-1 | NA | TRBV7-8
CASSPGTAYLNYGYTF | TGTGCCAGCAGTCCCGGGACAGCCTACCTCAACTATGGCTACACCTTC | TRBD1 | TRBJ1-2 | NA | TRBV27
CASSLSGQDLLAQHF | TGTGCCAGCAGCCTGTCGGGACAGGACCTTCTGGCCCAGCATTTT | TRBD1 | TRBJ1-5 | NA | TRBV5-5
CASSARTSGENIQYF | TGTGCCAGCAGTGCACGGACTAGCGGGGAAAACATTCAGTACTTC | TRBD2 | TRBJ2-4 | NA | TRBV28
CAWSVTGSYEQYF | TGTGCCTGGAGTGTAACGGGTTCCTACGAGCAGTACTTC | NA | TRBJ2-7 | NA | TRBV30
CASRAGFEQYF | TGTGCCAGCAGAGCGGGTTTCGAGCAGTACTTC | NA | TRBJ2-7 | NA | TRBV6-6
CASSAGESTDTQYF | TGTGCCAGCAGTGCGGGGGAGAGCACAGATACGCAGTATTTT | NA | TRBJ2-3 | NA | TRBV6-4
CASSDAGSAGELFF | TGTGCCAGCAGTGATGCGGGTTCGGCCGGGGAGCTGTTTTTT | NA | TRBJ2-2 | few | TRBV6-4
CASSLTSGGENTGELFF | TGTGCCAGCAGCTTAACTAGCGGGGGAGAGAACACCGGGGAGCTGTTTTTT | TRBD2 | TRBJ2-2 | NA | TRBV7-6
CASSQVSGLADEQYF | TGCGCCAGCAGCCAAGTTTCCGGACTAGCGGACGAGCAGTACTTC | TRBD2 | TRBJ2-7 | NA | TRBV4-1
CASSQSVAGSEAFF | TGTGCCAGCAGCCAATCGGTGGCAGGGTCTGAAGCTTTCTTT | NA | TRBJ1-1 | NA | TRBV16
CASSLDGGNEQFF | TGCGCCAGCAGCTTGGATGGAGGGAATGAGCAGTTCTTC | NA | TRBJ2-1 | NA | TRBV5-1
CASSPLQGPTYEQYF | TGTGCCAGCAGCCCCCTACAGGGCCCCACCTACGAGCAGTACTTC | NA | TRBJ2-7 | NA | TRBV9
CASSYSSGSYEQYF | TGTGCCAGCAGTTACTCTAGCGGGAGCTACGAGCAGTACTTC | TRBD2 | TRBJ2-7 | NA | TRBV6-5
CASSEAPGDSYEQYF | TGTGCCAGCAGTGAAGCGCCGGGGGACAGTTACGAGCAGTACTTC | NA | TRBJ2-7 | NA | TRBV6-1